Listed here is a single T cell receptor beta chain. The record originates from a study of blood T cell repertoires in COVID-19. Study in general: PBMCs, B-cell-depleted T cells, or T cells were the source of the cDNA or gDNA that made up the material.

Authors' data handling: From reference gene primer amplification, estimates of nucleated cell counts were derived. Libraries were prepared by immunoSEQ multiplex PCR; TCRdb keeps only in-frame clonotypes and omits some of them. D and trimming were read from the DNA, whereas the V and J calls and clone size are those reported in that table. The sample yields roughly 60,000 clones, approximately 85% seen once. The germline gives CDR1 SGDLS, CDR2 YYNGEE. The CDR3 covers 17 residues. The trim removed 4 bases at V and 4 bases at J, leaving 8 bases unmatched. The receptor was isolated from a man aged 50 or older with active COVID-19. V is TRBV9 and J is TRBJ2-3; TRBD2 agrees at 14 bases. The sequenced material came from peripheral blood. CDR3 sequence: CASSPGLAGGFADTQYF. Written as DNA, the CDR3 is TGTGCCAGCAGCCCAGGACTAGCGGGGGGCTTTGCAGATACGCAGTATTTT.